The T cell receptor beta chain described here comes from a study of blood T cell repertoires in COVID-19. At the level of the study: PBMCs, B-cell-depleted T cells, or T cells provided the cDNA or gDNA that made up the material.

Measured with immunoSEQ multiplex PCR; TCRdb has only the in-frame clones, and not every one. The sample records fewer than 100,000 clones, roughly 87% being singletons. CDR3 size: 14 residues. With 5 bases removed from V and 2 bases from J, the gap between germline ends came to 10 bases. Per the germline V gene, CDR1 is SGHAT and CDR2 is FQNNGV. This TCR derives from an elderly woman with acute or convalescent COVID-19. The chain is built from TRBV11-2 and TRBJ1-3; tentatively, D is TRBD1 (5 bases). The material sequenced was peripheral blood. The CDR3 DNA is TGTGCCAGCAGCGCAGGGACTGCTGGAAACACCATATATTTT. Residues: CASSAGTAGNTIYF.